A selection of T cell receptor beta chains follows, all from one sample in a study of blood T cell repertoires in COVID-19. Assay used: immunoSEQ multiplex PCR; TCRdb lists only in-frame clones, some missing. The sample has tens of thousands of clones, 80% to 90% seen once. What was sequenced was peripheral blood. Every receptor here comes from an elderly woman with COVID-19, enrolled during active disease. Each CDR3 is given with its conserved first and last residue. D genes are given only for firm matches. Rows may omit the clone size; those that give it use once, few, many or a size class.

j_call v_call clone_size d_call cdr3_nt cdr3_aa
TRBJ2-7 TRBV15 - - TGTGCCACCAGCCCTAGTCCCATTCCCTACGAGCAGTACTTC CATSPSPIPYEQYF
TRBJ1-1 TRBV2 - - TGTGCCAGCAGTGAAGCACCCCAGGTATTGGTGGCTTTCTTT CASSEAPQVLVAFF
TRBJ2-7 TRBV3-1/TRBV3-2 - TRBD2 TGTGCCAGCAGCTTACTAGCGGGCGGTTCCTACGAGCAGTACTTC CASSLLAGGSYEQYF
TRBJ1-1 TRBV18 - TRBD1 TGTGCCAGCTCACCACTGACAGGGGGCACTGAAGCTTTCTTT CASSPLTGGTEAFF
TRBJ1-2 TRBV2 - TRBD1 TGTGCCAGCGTTACAGACAGGGCTTATGGCTACACCTTC CASVTDRAYGYTF
TRBJ2-5 TRBV7-9 - TRBD1 TGTGCCAGCAGCAGCTCGGGACAGGGCCGAGAGACCCAGTACTTC CASSSSGQGRETQYF
TRBJ2-3 TRBV5-1 - TRBD2 TGCGCCAGCAGCTTGCCCCAGCGCGCGGGGGCAGATACGCAGTATTTT CASSLPQRAGADTQYF
TRBJ1-2 TRBV5-6 - TRBD1 TGTGCCAGCAGCACCGGACAGGGGGGCTATGGCTACACCTTC CASSTGQGGYGYTF
TRBJ2-3 TRBV10-3 once TRBD2 TGTGCCATCAGGGCCGGGACTAGCGGCACAGATACGCAGTATTTT CAIRAGTSGTDTQYF
TRBJ1-2 TRBV5-1 - TRBD1 TGCGCCAGCAGCCCAGACAGGGGGCCTGGCTACACCTTC CASSPDRGPGYTF
TRBJ1-5 TRBV15 - TRBD1 TGTGCCACCAGCAGAGATTTTTTAGGGACAGGGGGCGATCAGCCCCAGCATTTT CATSRDFLGTGGDQPQHF
TRBJ2-7 TRBV19 - TRBD2 TGTGCCAGTAGCTGGGGGGGGGATACCCCCTACGAGCAGTACTTC CASSWGGDTPYEQYF
TRBJ1-2 TRBV19 - - TGTGCCAGTAGTATTCTGGCAGGGTGGGGCTACACCTTC CASSILAGWGYTF
TRBJ1-6 TRBV19 - - TGTGCCAGTCGATCACAGGGTTCCTATAATTCACCCCTCCACTTT CASRSQGSYNSPLHF
TRBJ1-2 TRBV28 - - TGTGCCAGCAGTTTAGACAGGAACTATGGCTACACCTTC CASSLDRNYGYTF
TRBJ1-1 TRBV18 - - TGTGCCAGCTCACCGCAGACCTCCTCGCAGGCGTTTGAAGCTTTCTTT CASSPQTSSQAFEAFF
TRBJ1-5 TRBV3-1/TRBV3-2 - TRBD1 TGTGCCAGCAGCCAGAACAGGGGCCCGGTTCAGCCCCAGCATTTT CASSQNRGPVQPQHF